A single sample is the source of the 23 T cell receptor beta chains below, sequenced in a study of response to subunit inactivated influenza vaccine. TCRdb re-derived calls from the RT-PCR reads in MiXCR, one entry per CDR3 protein. The data contain 250,000 to 350,000 distinct CDR3 sequences, about 20% of them singletons. The sample consisted of PBMCs from blood, taken 21 months after vaccination. These receptors were obtained from a man in his fifties or sixties who received an inactivated influenza vaccine.

The CDR3 region is CASSGGRGSSYEQYF. The CDR3, as DNA: TGTGCCAGCAGTGGGGGCCGGGGTAGCTCCTACGAGCAGTACTTC. The rearrangement uses TRBV12-3 or TRBV12-4 and TRBJ2-7, with TRBD1 as a possible D gene (6 bases). Trimming left V 5 bases short and J 0 bases short, with 14 bases between. CDR3 length: 15 amino acids.

This clonotype has more than one count but fewer than ten. Here the CDR3 DNA reads TGTGCCAGCAGTCAGGGGGGGAGCGGGAGCTTCCAAGAGACCCAGTACTTC. Protein: CASSQGGSGSFQETQYF. J is TRBJ2-5 and V is TRBV7-6, with D tentatively TRBD2 (8 bases). V was pared by 6 bases and J by 1 base, with 21 bases between. Germline assignment: CDR1 SGHVS and CDR2 FNYEAQ. The CDR3 extends over 17 amino acids. Drawing the rest from reference TRBV7-6 and TRBJ2-5, the complete variable domain is GAGVSQSPRYKVTKRGQDVALRCDPISGHVSLYWYRQALGQGPEFLTYFNYEAQQDKSGLPNDRFSAERPEGSISTLTIQRTEQRDSAMYRCASSQGGSGSFQETQYFGPGTRLLVL.

The chain is built from TRBV27 and TRBJ2-1; 7 bases are a match to TRBD2. Trimming removed 3 bases from V and 7 bases from J; junction bases left unmatched: 3. This CDR3 comprises 13 residues. Germline V lookup: CDR1 MNHEY, CDR2 SMNVEV (reference sequence). The CDR3 region has the DNA TGTGCCAGCAGTTTTGGACTAGTAAATGAGCAGTTCTTC. Its translation is CASSFGLVNEQFF.

This clonotype has at least ten counts. This chain uses TRBV5-1 with TRBJ1-6, with a tentative D call TRBD1 (5 bases). CDR1 and CDR2 from the germline V gene are SGHRS and YFSETQ. The CDR3 is 14 amino acids. V lost 0 bases to trimming and J lost 7 bases, with 8 bases between them. CDR3 protein: CASSLGAGNSPLHF. CDR3 nucleotide sequence: TGCGCCAGCAGCTTGGGTGCAGGGAATTCACCCCTCCACTTT.

This clonotype was found a few times. The CDR3 region is CASGDGRHEKLFF. CDR3 in DNA: TGTGCCAGCGGGGACGGCCGTCATGAAAAACTGTTTTTT. This chain uses TRBV28 with TRBJ1-4; possible D gene TRBD1, 5 bases. The length of the CDR3 is 13 residues. Germline values: CDR1 MDHEN, CDR2 SYDVKM. V was shortened by 8 bases and J by 6 bases, with 13 bases between the two germline ends.

CDR3 loop: CSARGGAPTEAFF. The CDR3 nucleotides are TGCAGTGCTAGGGGTGGGGCCCCCACTGAAGCTTTCTTT. The V gene is TRBV20-1, the J gene TRBJ1-1; TRBD1 is a possible D gene (5 bases). Germline assignment: CDR1 DFQATT and CDR2 SNEGSKA (reference sequence). Deletions cut 3 bases from V and 4 bases from J, with 12 bases between. CDR3 length equals 13 residues.

J is TRBJ1-2 and V is TRBV28; D is unclear. The germline gives CDR1 MDHEN, CDR2 SYDVKM. Trimming pared 2 bases from V and 2 bases from J, leaving 12 bases between. The length of the CDR3 is 15 residues. CDR3 amino acids: CASSLLGRPNYGYTF. In nucleotides, the CDR3 is TGTGCCAGCAGTTTACTAGGGCGCCCGAACTATGGCTACACCTTC.

CDR3 sequence reads: CASSDPSGDSTDTQYF. For the CDR3, the DNA is TGTGCCAGCAGTGACCCCAGCGGGGATAGCACAGATACGCAGTATTTT. The chain links TRBV2 to TRBJ2-3; TRBD2 agrees at 7 bases. CDR1 and CDR2 from the germline V gene are SNHLY and FYNNEI. CDR3 size: 16 residues. Germline trimming cut 3 bases from V and 0 bases from J; bases unmatched to any gene: 6.

The V call is TRBV9, the J call TRBJ2-3, with 10 bases identical to TRBD2. This CDR3 is built from 17 residues. Germline V gene sequence: CDR1 SGDLS, CDR2 YYNGEE. V was clipped by 0 bases and J by 8 bases; unmatched bases: 12. The CDR3, as DNA: TGTGCCAGCAGCGTAGGTAGCGGGAGGACTACCACCGCTACGCAGTATTTT. It is translated as CASSVGSGRTTTATQYF.

The V and J genes are TRBV20-1 and TRBJ1-2, with TRBD1 matching over 7 bases. Per the germline V gene, CDR1 is DFQATT and CDR2 is SNEGSKA (reference sequence). V shed 3 bases, J shed 6 bases, and the junction held 7 bases outside the gene matches. CDR3 size: 13 residues. The DNA of the CDR3 is TGCAGTGCTAGGACAGGGTCCACTGATGGCTACACCTTC. Translation gives CSARTGSTDGYTF.

This clonotype was detected a few times. In nucleotides, the CDR3 is TGTGCCAGCAGTTTATGGACGAGCGGTAGCTCCTACAATGAGCAGTTCTTC. Translation gives CASSLWTSGSSYNEQFF. J is TRBJ2-1 and V is TRBV28, with D possibly TRBD2 on 5 matching bases. With 0 bases removed from V and 0 bases from J, the gap between germline ends came to 12 bases. The CDR3 is 17 amino acids. Germline V gene sequence: CDR1 MDHEN, CDR2 SYDVKM. The complete variable domain, with remaining parts taken from reference TRBV28 and TRBJ2-1, reads DVKVTQSSRYLVKRTGEKVFLECVQDMDHENMFWYRQDPGLGLRLIYFSYDVKMKEKGDIPEGYSVSREKKERFSLILESASTNQTSMYLCASSLWTSGSSYNEQFFGPGTRLTVL.

This clonotype appeared a few times. This chain uses TRBV20-1 with TRBJ2-1; 10 nucleotides agree with TRBD2. The V and J ends lost 1 base and 6 bases, in that order; junction bases with no gene match: 15. The CDR3 contains 18 residues. CDR1 is DFQATT and CDR2 is SNEGSKA in the germline V gene (reference sequence). CDR3 in amino acids: CSARGFLAGAPWGNEQFF. The CDR3 DNA sequence: TGCAGTGCTAGAGGGTTCCTAGCGGGAGCTCCGTGGGGCAATGAGCAGTTCTTC.

This clonotype was recorded a few times. The chain employs TRBV15 and TRBJ2-7; D may match TRBD1 or TRBD2 (6 bases each). This CDR3 is built from 14 residues. V lost 1 base and J 4 bases, leaving 11 bases between the germline ends. In germline, CDR1 is LNHNV, CDR2 YYDKDF (reference sequence). The CDR3 region has the DNA TGTGCCACCAGCAGAGTCGGGGGCGGTTACGAGCAGTACTTC. This gives the protein CATSRVGGGYEQYF.

The chain employs TRBV7-9 and TRBJ1-1; possible D gene TRBD1, 5 bases. V was clipped by 5 bases and J by 6 bases, with 10 bases between them. Germline lookup yields CDR1 SEHNR and CDR2 FQNEAQ (reference sequence). The CDR3 is 12 residues long. The CDR3 reads CASSGRDPEAFF. The CDR3 nucleotides read TGTGCCAGCAGCGGCAGGGACCCTGAAGCTTTCTTT.

The V and J genes are TRBV20-1 and TRBJ1-1, with TRBD1 matching 7 bases. The germline gives CDR1 DFQATT, CDR2 SNEGSKA (reference sequence). The CDR3 covers 11 residues. V gave up 8 bases and J gave up 5 bases; unmatched junction bases: 5. The CDR3 loop reads CSTGDLTEAFF. The CDR3 DNA reads TGCAGTACAGGGGATTTGACTGAAGCTTTCTTT.

This sequence joins TRBV6-1 and TRBJ1-2; 7 bases match TRBD1. The CDR3 length is 14 residues. V trimming: 1 base; J trimming: 4 bases; junction bases outside the gene matches: 3. Germline V gene lookup returns CDR1 MNHNS and CDR2 SASEGT. In DNA form, the CDR3 reads TGTGCCAGCAGTGAAGGGACAGGACTCTATGGCTACACCTTC. Protein sequence: CASSEGTGLYGYTF.

This clonotype was seen a handful of times. The gene calls are TRBV20-1 and TRBJ1-5; 8 nucleotides match TRBD1. Trimming at V came to 5 bases and at J to 0 bases, leaving 3 bases not matched to a gene. The germline gives CDR1 DFQATT, CDR2 SNEGSKA (reference sequence). The CDR3 has 14 amino acids. The CDR3 region has the DNA TGCAGTGCTTTACAGGGGGATAGCAATCAGCCCCAGCATTTT. This sequence encodes CSALQGDSNQPQHF.

V is TRBV3-1 and J is TRBJ1-2, with TRBD1 identical over 7 bases. This CDR3 contains 15 residues. The germline V gene has CDR1 LGHDT and CDR2 YNNKEL (reference sequence). Trimming at V came to 6 bases and at J to 0 bases, leaving 7 bases not matched to a gene. The CDR3 loop is CASSEGQRSNYGYTF. In DNA form, the CDR3 reads TGTGCCAGCAGTGAGGGACAGCGATCTAACTATGGCTACACCTTC.

In DNA form, the CDR3 reads TGTGCCAGCAGTGTTTCACCAAGGGACTACGAGCAGTACTTC. Its protein is CASSVSPRDYEQYF. The V call is TRBV2, the J call TRBJ2-7; no definite D call. Trimming removed 4 bases from V and 3 bases from J, with 13 bases in between. CDR1 and CDR2 from the germline V gene are SNHLY and FYNNEI. There are 14 residues in the CDR3.

This clonotype was counted only a few times. CDR3 nucleotide sequence: TGTGCCAGCTCACATACAGGGGGCCAAGAGACCCAGTACTTC. Protein sequence: CASSHTGGQETQYF. V gene TRBV18 combines with J gene TRBJ2-5; 8 nucleotides line up with TRBD1. The CDR3 length is 14 residues. Trimming removed 4 bases from V and 1 base from J; junction bases left unmatched: 2. Per the germline V gene, CDR1 is KGHSH and CDR2 is LQKENI.

A few counts support this clonotype. The rearrangement uses TRBV5-1 and TRBJ2-1; 8 nucleotides line up with TRBD1. CDR1 is SGHRS, CDR2 YFSETQ, per germline. V shed 4 bases, J shed 12 bases, and the junction held 9 bases outside the gene matches. This CDR3 has 13 residues. CDR3 in DNA: TGCGCCAGCAGCCCGGACAGGGTGGGCTTGCAGTTCTTC. Its protein is CASSPDRVGLQFF.

This clonotype has a handful of counts. The junction departs from the called germline gene at one end, perhaps through a read error. This chain connects TRBV6-1 to TRBJ1-6; weak D call: TRBD1 (5 bases). CDR1 is MNHNS, CDR2 SASEGT, per germline. The CDR3 runs 13 residues. CDR3 residues: CASSPIGGGTRSF. The CDR3 nucleotides are TGTGCCAGCAGTCCAATCGGGGGAGGCACACGTAGTTTT.

The V and J genes are TRBV12-3 or TRBV12-4 and TRBJ2-7; D possibly corresponds to TRBD1 (6 bases). The length of the CDR3 is 16 residues. Between the trimmed V and J ends, which lost 6 bases and 5 bases, there was a span of 23 bases. CDR3 protein: CASSPGGRGALDEQYF. CDR3 sequence (DNA): TGTGCCAGCAGCCCCGGTGGCAGGGGAGCTTTGGACGAGCAGTACTTC.